This T cell receptor beta chain was sequenced in a study of PD-L1 blockade in urothelial cancer. The CDR3 loop spans 16 amino acids. Germline V CDR1 and CDR2: LNHDA, SQIVND (reference sequence). With 4 bases clipped from V and 0 bases from J, the junction kept 4 bases outside the gene matches. Time point in this sample: pretreatment peripheral blood. Templates that were synthetic TCR analogs were spiked into each PCR. This table comes from immunoSEQ multiplex PCR, and its TCRdb copy is limited to in-frame clones, with some not included. In the table there are some 56,000 clones, roughly 85% of which are singletons.

The sequencing used PBMCs, collected around atezolizumab (anti-PD-L1) treatment. The chain has TRBV19 and TRBJ1-4, with 8 bases identical to TRBD1. The source is a man aged 65 to 79 with urothelial cancer. The CDR3 DNA reads as TGTGCCAGTAGTACCCGGACAGGGTCAACTAATGAAAAACTGTTTTTT. This codes for CASSTRTGSTNEKLFF.